Shown below are 22 T cell receptor beta chains from a single sample sequenced in a study of patients and donors after allogeneic stem cell transplantation. TCRdb re-derived calls from the RT-PCR reads in MiXCR, one entry per CDR3 protein. The sample lists 400,000 to 500,000 distinct CDR3 sequences; 16% were seen once. The sequencing input was blood, either unsorted or a sorted T cell fraction (not recorded which). Receptors originate from a human donor who was either an allogeneic HSCT recipient or a stem cell or donor lymphocyte infusion donor (not recorded which). It is not recorded whose cells these are; they may come from a transplant donor.

This clonotype appeared many times. The CDR3, as DNA: TGCGCCAGCGGGGTGGACGAGCAGTACTTC. Residues: CASGVDEQYF. V and J are TRBV5-1 and TRBJ2-7; D remains ambiguous. Trimming took 7 bases from V and 5 from J, leaving 7 bases between them. The V gene's germline CDR1 is SGHRS and CDR2 YFSETQ. The CDR3 is 10 amino acids. The whole variable domain, filled in from reference TRBV5-1 and TRBJ2-7, reads KAGVTQTPRYLIKTRGQQVTLSCSPISGHRSVSWYQQTPGQGLQFLFEYFSETQRNKGNFPGRFSGRQFSNSRSEMNVSTLELGDSALYLCASGVDEQYFGPGTRLTVT.

The sample holds a few counts of this clonotype. The chain couples TRBV2 to TRBJ2-1, with 8 bases identical to TRBD2. The germline V gene has CDR1 SNHLY and CDR2 FYNNEI. V lost 5 bases, J lost 2 bases, and 5 bases stayed unmatched. This CDR3 comprises 15 residues. The CDR3 bases are TGTGCCAGCAGTAAAGAAGCGGGAGCCTACAATGAGCAGTTCTTC. Residues: CASSKEAGAYNEQFF.

This rearrangement joins TRBV5-1 to TRBJ1-1; D unclear. This CDR3 spans 14 amino acids. V was pared by 1 base and J by 2 bases, with 9 bases between. Germline CDR1 SGHRS, CDR2 YFSETQ. The CDR3 region is CASSLFGSNTEAFF. The CDR3 DNA reads as TGCGCCAGCAGCTTGTTCGGGTCTAACACTGAAGCTTTCTTT.

This clonotype has just a few counts. The rearrangement joins TRBV6-5 to TRBJ1-4; D call uncertain. V was trimmed by 0 bases and J by 8 bases, leaving 16 bases between them. The CDR3 has 16 residues. Germline V gene data show CDR1 as MNHEY and CDR2 as SVGAGI. The CDR3 DNA follows: TGTGCCAGCAGTTACTCCCCACCCGGGGTGAGCGAAAAACTGTTTTTT. Translation gives CASSYSPPGVSEKLFF.

The chain uses TRBV6-1 and TRBJ1-1; D may be TRBD1 (6 bases). Trimming cost V 7 bases and J 6 bases, with 18 bases left between them. The CDR3 is made up of 14 amino acids. CDR1 MNHNS and CDR2 SASEGT come from the germline V gene. CDR3 sequence reads: CASIQQGVYSEAFF. The CDR3 DNA reads as TGTGCCAGCATTCAACAGGGAGTTTATTCTGAAGCTTTCTTT.

In its sample, this clonotype was seen many times. The chain is built from TRBV12-3 or TRBV12-4 and TRBJ2-7; D call uncertain. V was pared by 3 bases and J by 2 bases, with 8 bases between. This CDR3 has 13 amino acids. As DNA, the CDR3 is TGTGCCAGCAGTTTCCTCCGAGCCTACGAGCAGTACTTC. The encoded protein is CASSFLRAYEQYF.

This clonotype was observed at least ten times. The V call is TRBV6-1, the J call TRBJ1-2, with 12 positions matching TRBD1. Germline V CDR1 and CDR2: MNHNS, SASEGT. This CDR3 spans 14 amino acids. Trimming at V came to 7 bases and at J to 8 bases, leaving 8 bases not matched to a gene. In DNA, the CDR3 is TGTGCCAGCAAGCGGGACAGGGGGCCCCTCGGCTACACCTTC. Amino acids: CASKRDRGPLGYTF.

The J gene is TRBJ1-1, the V gene TRBV30; 11 bases are shared with TRBD1. Germline V gives CDR1 GTSNPN, CDR2 SVGIG (reference sequence). The CDR3 is made up of 12 amino acids. V lost 4 bases, J lost 12 bases, and 7 bases stayed unmatched. This CDR3 reads CAWNGQGAVTFF. The DNA of the CDR3 is TGTGCCTGGAACGGACAGGGGGCGGTGACTTTCTTT.

The chain links TRBV2 to TRBJ2-1; tentatively, D is TRBD1 or TRBD2 (5 bases each). The CDR3 totals 15 residues. The germline CDR1 and CDR2 sequences are SNHLY and FYNNEI. V dropped 5 bases and J dropped 13 bases, with 24 bases sitting between them. The CDR3 protein is CASSTGGKGGIHQFF. CDR3 sequence (DNA): TGTGCCAGCAGTACAGGTGGAAAAGGAGGTATCCATCAGTTCTTC. The variable domain in full, completed from reference TRBV2 and TRBJ2-1, reads EPEVTQTPSHQVTQMGQEVILRCVPISNHLYFYWYRQILGQKVEFLVSFYNNEISEKSEIFDDQFSVERPDGSNFTLKIRSTKLEDSAMYFCASSTGGKGGIHQFFGPGTRLTVL.

The gene calls are TRBV20-1 and TRBJ1-5; unclear D gene. CDR1 and CDR2 (germline): DFQATT, SNEGSKA (reference sequence). Trimming took 1 base from V and 2 from J, leaving 18 bases between them. The length of the CDR3 is 17 residues. This CDR3 reads CSARGINIELGNQPQHF. CDR3 bases: TGCAGTGCTAGAGGAATCAACATAGAGTTGGGCAATCAGCCCCAGCATTTT.

This clonotype occurred many times. The rearrangement joins TRBV5-1 to TRBJ2-1; TRBD2 might be the D (5 bases). CDR3 length: 14 amino acids. Germline assignment: CDR1 SGHRS and CDR2 YFSETQ. V was pared by 0 bases and J by 2 bases, with 6 bases between. The CDR3 DNA is TGCGCCAGCAGCTTGGACGGGACCTACAATGAGCAGTTCTTC. This encodes CASSLDGTYNEQFF.

V usage is TRBV12-3 or TRBV12-4 and J usage is TRBJ1-5, with a weak D call TRBD1 (6 bases). Trimming removed 6 bases at V and 6 bases at J, with 18 bases between. The CDR3 consists of 15 residues. This CDR3 reads CASSPKGGTSQPQHF. Here the CDR3 DNA reads TGTGCCAGCAGCCCTAAAGGGGGGACTAGTCAGCCCCAGCATTTT.

Only a few counts were recorded for this clonotype. This chain connects TRBV12-3 or TRBV12-4 to TRBJ2-7; the match to TRBD2 covers 11 bases. CDR3 length: 14 residues. The ends lost 8 bases at V and 2 bases at J; junction bases unmatched: 5. CDR3 sequence: CASAGLAEPYEQYF. CDR3 coding DNA: TGTGCCAGCGCGGGACTAGCGGAACCCTACGAGCAGTACTTC.

The chain uses TRBV7-2 and TRBJ2-7; TRBD1 matches 10 bases. CDR1 SGHTA and CDR2 FQGNSA come from the germline V gene. V gave up 1 base and J gave up 7 bases; unmatched junction bases: 10. CDR3 size: 16 residues. The CDR3 loop is CASSLGDRGRRGEQYF. The CDR3 nucleotides read TGTGCCAGCAGCTTAGGCGACAGGGGGCGCAGAGGGGAGCAGTACTTC. The full variable domain, rest sourced from reference TRBV7-2 and TRBJ2-7, is GAGVSQSPSNKVTEKGKDVELRCDPISGHTALYWYRQSLGQGLEFLIYFQGNSAPDKSGLPSDRFSAERTGGSVSTLTIQRTQQEDSAVYLCASSLGDRGRRGEQYFGPGTRLTVT.

This sequence joins TRBV18 and TRBJ2-7; 8 nucleotides line up with TRBD2. Trimming took 2 bases from V and 0 from J; bases not matched to a gene: 3. Germline CDR1 is KGHSH and CDR2 is LQKENI. This CDR3 comprises 15 residues. The CDR3 spells CASSPERGSSYEQYF. CDR3 coding DNA: TGTGCCAGCTCACCAGAGCGGGGGTCCTCCTACGAGCAGTACTTC.

This clonotype appeared a few times. This rearrangement joins TRBV5-1 to TRBJ1-4; no clear D gene. This CDR3 contains 14 residues. The V and J ends lost 2 bases and 2 bases respectively, with 7 bases between them. Germline CDR1 reads SGHRS; CDR2 reads YFSETQ. CDR3 bases: TGCGCCAGCAGCTTCTCGGTTACTAATGAAAAACTGTTTTTT. This gives the protein CASSFSVTNEKLFF.

In this sample, this clonotype turned up a few times. V gene TRBV7-7 combines with J gene TRBJ2-5; 8 bases line up with TRBD1. This CDR3 is 15 amino acids long. J gave up 4 bases and V 1 base, and 5 bases lay outside the gene matches. Germline V lookup: CDR1 SSHAT, CDR2 FNYEAQ (reference sequence). The CDR3 DNA follows: TGTGCCAGCAGCTTAGGTGGCAGGGGGCGAGAGACCCAGTACTTC. It codes for CASSLGGRGRETQYF.

A few counts support this clonotype. This rearrangement joins TRBV7-9 to TRBJ2-2; D possibly corresponds to TRBD2 (6 bases). The CDR3 is 13 residues long. The V gene lost 4 bases and the J gene lost 7 bases, with 10 bases spanning the gap. CDR1 is SEHNR, CDR2 FQNEAQ, per germline (reference sequence). The CDR3 DNA follows: TGTGCCAGCAGCTGGGAGGACTTCGGGGAGCTGTTTTTT. Its translation: CASSWEDFGELFF.

This clonotype occurred many times. The chain combines TRBV7-2 with TRBJ1-2; 8 positions agree with TRBD1. Germline V gene lookup returns CDR1 SGHTA and CDR2 FQGNSA. The CDR3 spans 15 residues. Trimming took 4 bases from V and 2 from J; bases not matched to a gene: 6. The CDR3 reads CASSSRQGSNYGYTF. The CDR3 DNA reads as TGTGCCAGCAGCTCCAGACAGGGGAGCAACTATGGCTACACCTTC.

This clonotype has a handful of counts. The chain links TRBV20-1 to TRBJ2-7, with 12 positions matching TRBD2. Germline CDR1 DFQATT, CDR2 SNEGSKA (reference sequence). V shed 6 bases, J shed 4 bases, and the junction held 4 bases outside the gene matches. The CDR3 sequence is 13 residues long. This CDR3 reads CSAWTSGNYEQYF. CDR3 in DNA: TGCAGTGCCTGGACTAGCGGGAATTACGAGCAGTACTTC.

This clonotype was counted only a few times. The rearrangement links TRBV30 to TRBJ1-3; D is uncertain. V was clipped by 0 bases and J by 2 bases, with 11 bases between them. CDR1 and CDR2 from the germline V gene are GTSNPN and SVGIG (reference sequence). This CDR3 has 15 residues. The CDR3 reads CAWSVGQGPGNTIYF. The DNA for the CDR3 is TGTGCCTGGAGTGTAGGGCAAGGTCCTGGAAACACCATATATTTT.

The chain links TRBV27 to TRBJ2-4, with D possibly being TRBD2 (6 bases). V was clipped by 0 bases and J by 7 bases, with 10 bases between them. Germline assignment: CDR1 MNHEY and CDR2 SMNVEV (reference sequence). The CDR3 consists of 14 residues. CDR3 nucleotide sequence: TGTGCCAGCAGTTTATCGTGGGGGGTGAACATTCAGTACTTC. Translated, it gives CASSLSWGVNIQYF.